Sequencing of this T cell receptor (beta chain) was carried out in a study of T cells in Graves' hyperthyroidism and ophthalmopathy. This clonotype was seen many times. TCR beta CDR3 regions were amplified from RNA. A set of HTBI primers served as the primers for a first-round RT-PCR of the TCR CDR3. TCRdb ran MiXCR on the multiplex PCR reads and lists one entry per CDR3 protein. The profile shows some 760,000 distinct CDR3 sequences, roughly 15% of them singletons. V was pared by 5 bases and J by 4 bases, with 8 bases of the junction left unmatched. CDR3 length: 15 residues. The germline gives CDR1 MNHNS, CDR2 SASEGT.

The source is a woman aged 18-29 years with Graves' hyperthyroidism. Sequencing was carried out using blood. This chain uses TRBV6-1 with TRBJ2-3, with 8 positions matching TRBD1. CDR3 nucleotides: TGTGCCAGCAGTTCTCCAGGGGGCTCCCCAGATACGCAGTATTTT. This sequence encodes CASSSPGGSPDTQYF.